This T cell receptor (beta chain) came from a study of OX40 agonist ivuxolimab in advanced cancers. As for the study in general: The patients' treatment was ivuxolimab, an agonistic anti-OX40 (CD134) antibody. Partial responses were achieved by three patients, of whom one had hepatocellular carcinoma and two had cutaneous melanoma. Dose-escalation patients' cancers were hepatocellular carcinoma, melanoma, renal cell or head and neck cancer.

Profiling relied on immunoSEQ multiplex PCR, and the TCRdb table lists in-frame clones only, not all of them. The data hold 20,000 to 25,000 clones, with 83% observed a single time. Systemic immunosuppression or autoimmune disease history was grounds to exclude patients. There are 13 residues in the CDR3. Germline V gives CDR1 MNHEY, CDR2 SVGAGI. Trimming at V came to 6 bases and at J to 6 bases, leaving 6 bases not matched to a gene. The chain links TRBV6-5 to TRBJ2-7; 9 bases fit TRBD2. The sequence came from an adult with an advanced solid tumor such as melanoma, head and neck, liver or kidney cancer. This specimen consisted of CD4+ or CD8+ T cells sorted from blood, obtained in a trial of the OX40 agonist ivuxolimab. CDR3 coding DNA: TGTGCCAGCAGCCGTTCAGCGGGAGGCGAGCAGTACTTC. Translating it yields CASSRSAGGEQYF.